This passage covers 10 T cell receptor beta chains from one sample sequenced in a study of cytomegalovirus exposure and HLA in healthy donors. PCR employed 60 Vbeta and 13 Jbeta primers. Repertoires were generated with immunoSEQ multiplex PCR, while TCRdb's copy carries only in-frame clones and drops some. The sample includes about 130,000 clones, around four fifths of them seen just once. Sequences were obtained from PBMCs. These receptors originate from a boy under 18 in good health and CMV-seronegative.

This clone was counted a few times. The chain links TRBV19 to TRBJ1-1; no clear D gene. V was pared by 5 bases and J by 4 bases, with 8 bases between. This CDR3 has 12 amino acids. The germline V gene has CDR1 LNHDA and CDR2 SQIVND (reference sequence). CDR3 amino acids: CASSDSSTEAFF. CDR3 nucleotide sequence: TGTGCCAGTAGTGACTCATCCACTGAAGCTTTCTTT.

J is TRBJ2-4 and V is TRBV6-5, with a weak D call TRBD1 (6 bases). Germline values: CDR1 MNHEY, CDR2 SVGAGI. CDR3 length equals 15 residues. Trimming shortened V by 0 bases and J by 3 bases, and 9 bases separated the two germline ends. CDR3 residues: CASSYSQGGKNIQYF. Written as DNA, the CDR3 is TGTGCCAGCAGTTACTCGCAAGGGGGCAAAAACATTCAGTACTTC.

This sequence joins TRBV19 and TRBJ2-3; D call uncertain. The V and J ends lost 4 bases and 6 bases respectively, with 14 bases between them. CDR1 LNHDA and CDR2 SQIVND come from the germline V gene (reference sequence). The CDR3 totals 14 residues. The CDR3 protein is CASSRREVRDTQYF. CDR3 in DNA: TGTGCCAGTAGTAGAAGAGAGGTGCGTGATACGCAGTATTTT.

The chain carries TRBV4-3 and TRBJ2-5, with 9 positions matching TRBD2. This CDR3 is built from 15 residues. V was clipped by 2 bases and J by 0 bases; unmatched bases: 1. Germline lookup yields CDR1 LGHNA and CDR2 YSLEER. CDR3 sequence: CASSQRLADQETQYF. The CDR3 nucleotides are TGCGCCAGCAGCCAACGACTAGCGGACCAAGAGACCCAGTACTTC.

The CDR3, as DNA: TGTGCCAGCAGCTCCCCTTCGGGACATTTCGTCTCCTACGAGCAGTACTTC. Its translation is CASSSPSGHFVSYEQYF. V usage is TRBV9 and J usage is TRBJ2-7, with D possibly being TRBD1 (6 bases). Germline V gene data show CDR1 as SGDLS and CDR2 as YYNGEE. V gave up 4 bases and J gave up 0 bases, with 20 bases separating them. CDR3 size: 17 residues. The full variable domain, its missing parts supplied by reference TRBV9 and TRBJ2-7, is DSGVTQTPKHLITATGQRVTLRCSPRSGDLSVYWYQQSLDQGLQFLIQYYNGEERAKGNILERFSAQQFPDLHSELNLSSLELGDSALYFCASSSPSGHFVSYEQYFGPGTRLTVT.

The rearrangement joins TRBV5-6 to TRBJ2-4, with D maybe TRBD1 (5 bases). The CDR3 is 12 amino acids. V gave up 6 bases and J gave up 7 bases, with 11 bases separating them. CDR1 is SGHDT and CDR2 is YYEEEE in the germline V gene. The CDR3 here is CASNGADNIQYF. CDR3 nucleotide sequence: TGTGCCAGCAATGGGGCAGATAACATTCAGTACTTC.

The genes are TRBV30 and TRBJ2-7; 9 nucleotides agree with TRBD1. There are 14 residues in the CDR3. CDR1 is GTSNPN and CDR2 is SVGIG in the germline V gene (reference sequence). The ends lost 1 base at V and 3 bases at J; junction bases unmatched: 4. This CDR3 reads CAWSARQGVYEQYF. The CDR3 coding sequence is TGTGCCTGGAGTGCCCGACAGGGGGTCTACGAGCAGTACTTC.

This clone was counted between two and nine times. This chain links TRBV5-6 with TRBJ1-3; the D is unclear. V was clipped by 0 bases and J by 1 base, with 5 bases between them. This CDR3 comprises 14 residues. CDR1 SGHDT and CDR2 YYEEEE come from the germline V gene. DNA for the CDR3: TGTGCCAGCAGCTTGGCGAGTTCTGGAAACACCATATATTTT. Translated: CASSLASSGNTIYF.

In this sample, this clone turned up once. V and J are TRBV11-2 and TRBJ2-1; no definite D call. V was trimmed by 6 bases and J by 3 bases, leaving 15 bases between them. Germline CDR1 and CDR2: SGHAT and FQNNGV. This CDR3 is built from 15 residues. CDR3 nucleotide sequence: TGTGCCAGCAGGATACCCCCACGGGTCTACAATGAGCAGTTCTTC. It encodes CASRIPPRVYNEQFF.

This rearrangement joins TRBV19 to TRBJ1-1; D unclear. Germline CDR1 LNHDA, CDR2 SQIVND (reference sequence). Trimming cost V 7 bases and J 11 bases, with 17 bases left between them. The CDR3 loop spans 12 amino acids. The CDR3 DNA follows: TGTGCCAGTATCGCAGGCCTCGGTGAGGCTTTCTTT. Encoded protein: CASIAGLGEAFF.